Listed below are T cell receptor beta chains from one sample, sequenced in a study of T cells in Graves' hyperthyroidism and ophthalmopathy. Each CDR3 protein gets one entry after TCRdb re-called the multiplex PCR reads with MiXCR. The sample lists some 500,000 distinct CDR3 sequences, around 15% occurring once. What was sequenced was blood. All receptors derive from a woman aged 18-30 years with Graves' hyperthyroidism. Each CDR3 is given with its conserved first and last residue. A D gene is named only where the DNA matches it firmly. Only part of the rows carry a size: once, few, many, or a class if the clone is expanded.

V	J	size	D	DNA	CDR3
TRBV10-3	TRBJ2-5	many	TRBD1	TGTGCCATCAGTCCCGGGACAGAACAAGAGACCCAGTACTTC	CAISPGTEQETQYF
TRBV2	TRBJ2-1	many	-	TGTGCCAGCACCGAGCAGGTTTCCTACAATGAGCAGTTCTTC	CASTEQVSYNEQFF
TRBV12-5	TRBJ2-1	-	TRBD2	TGTGCTAGTGGTTTGGAGACTAGCGGGCCTCCCACGAGGCTCTTC	CASGLETSGPPTRLF
TRBV12-5	TRBJ1-2	many	TRBD1	TGTGCTAGTGGTTTGGGGACAGGAGGCTATGGCTACACCTTC	CASGLGTGGYGYTF
TRBV3-1	TRBJ1-1	few	-	TGTGCCAGCAGCCCTGTCCTTGACGGGCCCCGGGCTGAAGCTTTCTTT	CASSPVLDGPRAEAFF
TRBV25-1	TRBJ2-1	many	TRBD2	TGTGCCAGCAGTGAATCCGCGGGAGGGCCATCTTCTGAGCAGTTCTTC	CASSESAGGPSSEQFF
TRBV3-1	TRBJ2-4	many	-	TGTGCCAGCAGCCAGCCGGGACTAGCCAAAAACATTCAGTACTTC	CASSQPGLAKNIQYF
TRBV19	TRBJ2-1	few	TRBD1	TGTGCCAGTAGTGCCACAGGGGGCAATGAGCAGTTCTTC	CASSATGGNEQFF
TRBV5-1	TRBJ2-1	many	-	TGCGCCAGCAGCTTCACGGCAGAGGTCTACAATGAGCAGTTCTTC	CASSFTAEVYNEQFF
TRBV11-2	TRBJ2-7	once	-	TGTGCCAGCAGCTTATCGGCGGGTTCCTACGAGCAGTACTTC	CASSLSAGSYEQYF
TRBV27	TRBJ1-1	-	-	TGTGCCAGCAGTTTAAACGGGAGGGCCACTGAAGCTTTCTTT	CASSLNGRATEAFF
TRBV6-2/TRBV6-3	TRBJ2-6	-	-	TGTGCCAGCAGTCCTAGGGTAACCAGGGCCAACGTCCTGACTTTC	CASSPRVTRANVLTF
TRBV2	TRBJ1-1	-	-	TGTGCCAGCACCCCGGACGGTCCCTTTGAAGCTTTCTTT	CASTPDGPFEAFF
TRBV11-2	TRBJ2-1	-	-	TGTGCCAGCAGCCCGGGGAAAAATGAGCAGTTCTTC	CASSPGKNEQFF
TRBV7-9	TRBJ2-3	-	-	TGTGCCAGCAGCTTAGTGGACGGCGCAGATACGCAGTATTTT	CASSLVDGADTQYF
TRBV28	TRBJ1-5	-	-	TGTACCAGCAGTTTCTCCCAGCCCCAGCATTTC	CTSSFSQPQHF
TRBV6-1	TRBJ2-5	many	TRBD2	TGTGCCAGCAGTCGACTAGCGGCCCTGGGAGAGACCCAGTACTTC	CASSRLAALGETQYF
TRBV6-1	TRBJ2-2	many	-	TGTGCCAGCATCCAAGGGGCTGACGCAAACACCGGGGAGCTGTTTTTT	CASIQGADANTGELFF
TRBV11-2	TRBJ2-2	many	-	TGTGCCAGCGGGAGGAGAAGTGGGGGGAGAGTAGTTCTCGGGGAGCTGTTTTTT	CASGRRSGGRVVLGELFF
TRBV12-3/TRBV12-4	TRBJ1-5	many	-	TGTGCCAGCAGTCAAGACGGACGGAATCAGCCCCAGCATTTT	CASSQDGRNQPQHF
TRBV7-6	TRBJ2-3	many	TRBD2	TGTGCCAGCAGCCGGACGACTAGCGGGAGGACAGATACGCAGTATTTT	CASSRTTSGRTDTQYF
TRBV6-1	TRBJ2-1	many	TRBD2	TGTGCCAGCAGTTGGGGCGGCAACGGGAGGTCTGGGAATGAGCAGTTCTTC	CASSWGGNGRSGNEQFF
TRBV4-1	TRBJ2-7	-	TRBD2	TGCGCCAGCAGCCAAGAAGTGGAGTCCGGACTAGCGGCATACGAGCAGTACTTC	CASSQEVESGLAAYEQYF
TRBV20-1	TRBJ2-7	-	-	TGCAGTGCTAGCCTTCAGGTAAACGAGCAGTACTTC	CSASLQVNEQYF
TRBV12-3/TRBV12-4	TRBJ2-2	many	TRBD1	TGTGCCAGCAGTCAGGCCGGGACAGGGGGCACCGGGGAGCTGTTTTTT	CASSQAGTGGTGELFF
TRBV6-1	TRBJ1-6	many	-	TGTGCCAGCAGCCGGGGGGACTCAATGGATTCACCCCTCCACTTT	CASSRGDSMDSPLHF
TRBV7-9	TRBJ1-2	-	-	TGTGCCAGCAGCTTAGAACACAACTATGGCTACACCTTC	CASSLEHNYGYTF
TRBV2	TRBJ1-1	many	-	TGTGCCAGCCACGGGATTTATACTGAAGCTTTCTTT	CASHGIYTEAFF
TRBV6-5	TRBJ2-5	few	-	TGTGCCAGCAGTTATGGTAGCGGTTATAAGACCCAGTACTTC	CASSYGSGYKTQYF
TRBV5-6	TRBJ2-5	few	-	TGTGCCAGCAGCTTGTGGCAGGGGTACCAAGAGACCCAGTACTTC	CASSLWQGYQETQYF
TRBV2	TRBJ2-7	-	TRBD2	TGTGCCAGCAGCCAAGATTGGGGGGAGGGCTCCTACGAGCAGTACTTC	CASSQDWGEGSYEQYF
TRBV5-1	TRBJ1-6	-	-	TGCGCCAGCAGCTTGGGGGAGATCAATTCACCCCTCCACTTT	CASSLGEINSPLHF
TRBV20-1	TRBJ2-1	few	TRBD2	TGCAGTGCTAGAGGGTCGACTAGCGGACTCTACAATGAGCAGTTCTTC	CSARGSTSGLYNEQFF
TRBV30	TRBJ2-2	many	TRBD2	TGTGCCTGGAGTCGCAGACTAGCGGGAGGTCCGTTCGAGCTGTTTTTT	CAWSRRLAGGPFELFF
TRBV7-9	TRBJ1-5	-	-	TGTGCCAGCAGCCGGAACGAGGTAAATCAGCCCCAGCATTTT	CASSRNEVNQPQHF
TRBV12-3/TRBV12-4	TRBJ1-2	many	TRBD1	TGTGCCAGCAGGGGAACCGGGACAGCAAACTATGGCTACACCTTC	CASRGTGTANYGYTF
TRBV4-1	TRBJ2-1	few	-	TGCGCCAGCAGTCAAGCCCCTTCTTCCTACAATGAGCAGTTCTTC	CASSQAPSSYNEQFF
TRBV11-3	TRBJ1-2	many	-	TGTGCCAGCAGCTGGCGAGGCAATGGCTACACCTTC	CASSWRGNGYTF
TRBV5-5	TRBJ2-2	many	-	TGTGCCAGCAGCCAAAGGTCCACGGGGACCGGGGAGCTGTTTTTT	CASSQRSTGTGELFF
TRBV30	TRBJ1-2	many	TRBD1	TGTGCCTGTTCCGGGACAGCTTCCAACTATGGCTACACCTTC	CACSGTASNYGYTF
TRBV6-1	TRBJ2-5	many	TRBD2	TGTGCCAGCAGCCCTCGAAGTAGCGGGCAAGAGACCCAGTACTTC	CASSPRSSGQETQYF
TRBV7-9	TRBJ1-4	-	-	TGTGCCAGCAGCTTAGAGGGGGGTCGTAATGAAAAACTGTTTTTT	CASSLEGGRNEKLFF
TRBV29-1	TRBJ1-2	many	TRBD1	TGCAGCGTGACTAAGTGGGGACAGGGGTTCGATGGCTACACCTTC	CSVTKWGQGFDGYTF
TRBV6-1	TRBJ1-2	many	TRBD1	TGTGCCAGCAGGGGGGACAGTTACTATGGCTACACCTTC	CASRGDSYYGYTF
TRBV10-3	TRBJ2-1	many	TRBD2	TGTGCCATCAGTGAAGGGCGGGAGTACCATGAGCAGTTCTTC	CAISEGREYHEQFF
TRBV24-1	TRBJ2-7	few	-	TGTGCCAGCCGGGACTTGGGACGCCGTTACGAGCAGCACTTC	CASRDLGRRYEQHF
TRBV27	TRBJ1-2	many	-	TGTGCCAGCAGTTTCCGCCGGACAGCCGCCTATGGCTACACCTTC	CASSFRRTAAYGYTF
TRBV10-3	TRBJ1-2	many	-	TGTGCCATCAGTGACCCCGGACAGAAAAACTATGGCTACACCTTC	CAISDPGQKNYGYTF
TRBV10-2	TRBJ2-3	-	TRBD1	TGCGCCAGCAGTGAGCCGGGACAGGCAGATACGCAGTATTTT	CASSEPGQADTQYF
TRBV5-1	TRBJ2-1	many	TRBD1	TGCGCCAGCAGCCCGGACAGGATCAAGAGCTCCTACAATGAGCAGTTCTTC	CASSPDRIKSSYNEQFF
TRBV9	TRBJ1-6	-	TRBD1	TGTGCCAGCACGGAGTCGGACAGGACAAATTCACCCCTCCACTTT	CASTESDRTNSPLHF
TRBV19	TRBJ2-7	many	TRBD2	TGTGCCAGTAACGAAGGACTAGCGGGAGGTACCCGGGGCTACGAGCAGTACTTC	CASNEGLAGGTRGYEQYF
TRBV25-1	TRBJ2-6	-	-	TGTGCCAGCAGCTTGGTTAACTACCGGACATGGGGCTCTGGGGCCAACGTCCTGACTTTC	CASSLVNYRTWGSGANVLTF